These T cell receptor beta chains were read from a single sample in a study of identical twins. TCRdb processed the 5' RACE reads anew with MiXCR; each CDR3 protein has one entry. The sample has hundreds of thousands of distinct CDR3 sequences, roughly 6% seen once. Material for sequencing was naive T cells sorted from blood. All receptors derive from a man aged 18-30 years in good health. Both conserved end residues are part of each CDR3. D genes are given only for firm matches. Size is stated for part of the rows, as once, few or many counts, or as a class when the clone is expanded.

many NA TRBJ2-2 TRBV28 TGTGCCAGCAGTTTATTAGCGTTGAACACCGGGGAGCTGTTTTTT CASSLLALNTGELFF
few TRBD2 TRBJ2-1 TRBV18 TGTGCCAGCTCACCGGGCGGGAGAATCTCCTACAATGAGCAGTTCTTC CASSPGGRISYNEQFF
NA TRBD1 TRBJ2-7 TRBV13 TGTGCCAGCAGCGCCCGGACAGGGGGCGCGGGGGAGCAGTACTTC CASSARTGGAGEQYF
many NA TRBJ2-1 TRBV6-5 TGTGCCAGCACAACTGTTCTCAGGAGGTTCTTC CASTTVLRRFF
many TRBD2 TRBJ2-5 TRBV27 TGTGCCAGCAGTTTACACCCGACTAGCGGAGGAAGGACCCAGTACTTC CASSLHPTSGGRTQYF
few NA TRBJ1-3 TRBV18 TGTGCCAGCTCACCTCCATCAGGCATCTCTGGAAACACCATATATTTT CASSPPSGISGNTIYF
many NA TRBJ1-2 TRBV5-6 TGTGCCAGCAGCTTGGGCGATTGGACAGAGGCCATTGGCTACACCTTC CASSLGDWTEAIGYTF
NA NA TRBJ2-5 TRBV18 TGTGCCAGCTCACCTCCTTCAGGGGTAGAGACCCAGTACTTC CASSPPSGVETQYF
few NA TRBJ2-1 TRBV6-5 TGTGCCAGCAGTTACTACGGGGAGATATACAATGAGCAGTTCTTC CASSYYGEIYNEQFF
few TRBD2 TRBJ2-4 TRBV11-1 TGTGCCAGCAGCACACGAGCCCATGTCGGGAGGGCCAAAAACATTCAGTACTTC CASSTRAHVGRAKNIQYF
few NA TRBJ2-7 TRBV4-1 TGCGCCAGCAGCCAAGATCACGCGAGGGGATACGAGCAGTACTTC CASSQDHARGYEQYF
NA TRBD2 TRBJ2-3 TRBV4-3 TGCGCCAGCAGCCTGACTAGCACAAGCACAGATACGCAGTATTTT CASSLTSTSTDTQYF
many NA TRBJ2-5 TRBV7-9 TGTGCCAGCAGCTCCTTCGCAGGCCACCAAGAGACCCAGTACTTC CASSSFAGHQETQYF
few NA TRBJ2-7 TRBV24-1 TGTGCCACCAGTGATTCTTTAGGACAGCCAGAGCAGTACTTC CATSDSLGQPEQYF
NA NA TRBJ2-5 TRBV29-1 TGCAGCGTTGTGGACCCAGGGACCCAGTACTTC CSVVDPGTQYF
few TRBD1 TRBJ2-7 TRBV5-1 TGCGCCAGCAGCTTGGAGGACAGGACCCTAGGCGAGCAGTACTTC CASSLEDRTLGEQYF
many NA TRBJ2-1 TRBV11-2 TGTGCCAGCAGCCGGGTAGGAGGTTACAATGAGCAGTTCTTC CASSRVGGYNEQFF